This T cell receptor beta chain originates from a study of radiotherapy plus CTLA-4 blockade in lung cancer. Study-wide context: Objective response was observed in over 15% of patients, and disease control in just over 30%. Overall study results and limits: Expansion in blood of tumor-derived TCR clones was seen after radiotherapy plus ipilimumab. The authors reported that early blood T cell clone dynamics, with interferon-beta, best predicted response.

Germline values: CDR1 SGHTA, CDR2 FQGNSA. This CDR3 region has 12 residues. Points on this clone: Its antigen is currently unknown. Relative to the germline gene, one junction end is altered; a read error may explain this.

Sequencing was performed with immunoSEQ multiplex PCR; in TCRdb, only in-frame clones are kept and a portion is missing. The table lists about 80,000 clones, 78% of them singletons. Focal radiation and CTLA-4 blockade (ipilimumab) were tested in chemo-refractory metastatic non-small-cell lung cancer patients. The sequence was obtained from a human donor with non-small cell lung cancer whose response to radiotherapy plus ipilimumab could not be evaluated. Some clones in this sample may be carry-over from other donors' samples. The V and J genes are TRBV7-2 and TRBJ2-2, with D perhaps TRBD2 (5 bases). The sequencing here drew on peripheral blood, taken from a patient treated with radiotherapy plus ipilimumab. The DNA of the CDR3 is TGTGCCAGCAGCTACCTCGGCCGGGGAGCTGTTTTT. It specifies CASSYLGRGAVF.